One sample yielded the 18 T cell receptor beta chains listed below, sequenced in a study of beta chain features in type 1 diabetes. Expressed TCRB transcripts were sequenced, since all the RNA that had been isolated was reverse transcribed. Generated by immunoSEQ multiplex PCR, the TCRdb table keeps only in-frame clones and is missing some. The sample shows around 240,000 clones, 68% of them seen only once. The sample consisted of naive CD4+ T cells from blood. These TCRs come from a man aged 25-45 years in good health.

The table lists this clone with a count of one. This sequence joins TRBV7-9 and TRBJ1-1; D call uncertain. The germline gives CDR1 SEHNR, CDR2 FQNEAQ (reference sequence). Trimming took off 2 bases at V and 4 bases at J, with 11 bases between the two ends. CDR3 length: 14 amino acids. CDR3 residues: CASSLQVLGTEAFF. The CDR3 bases are TGTGCCAGCAGCTTACAGGTTCTTGGCACTGAAGCTTTCTTT.

This clone appeared a few times. The same CDR3 also results from other DNA sequences found in this sample. The gene calls are TRBV18 and TRBJ2-7; D is perhaps TRBD2 (6 bases). This CDR3 region has 12 residues. Trimming left V 2 bases short and J 5 bases short, with 7 bases between. Germline assignment: CDR1 KGHSH and CDR2 LQKENI. The CDR3 coding sequence is TGTGCCAGCTCACCAGGAGGGAACGAGCAGTACTTC. Translated: CASSPGGNEQYF. The variable domain in full, completed from reference TRBV18 and TRBJ2-7, reads NAGVMQNPRHLVRRRGQEARLRCSPMKGHSHVYWYRQLPEEGLKFMVYLQKENIIDESGMPKERFSAEFPKEGPSILRIQQVVRGDSAAYFCASSPGGNEQYFGPGTRLTVT.

This clone has just a few counts. V gene TRBV29-1 combines with J gene TRBJ2-5; possibly TRBD2 for D (6 bases). With 4 bases removed from V and 5 bases from J, the gap between germline ends came to 11 bases. Germline V CDR1 and CDR2: SQVTM, ANQGSEA. The CDR3 has 12 residues. The CDR3 DNA reads TGCAGCGTTGCCGGGAGTGGTGAGACCCAGTACTTC. Its translation is CSVAGSGETQYF.

This clone appeared a single time. CDR3 in amino acids: CASSRDRGRETQYF. Here the CDR3 DNA reads TGTGCCAGCAGCAGGGACAGGGGGCGGGAGACCCAGTACTTC. The chain carries TRBV7-2 and TRBJ2-5, with TRBD1 identical over 12 bases. CDR1 and CDR2 (germline): SGHTA, FQGNSA. Trimming took 5 bases from V and 5 from J; bases not matched to a gene: 3. The length of the CDR3 is 14 residues.

Notes on this clone: The sample has other DNA sequences that encode this CDR3 too. This chain links TRBV7-2 with TRBJ2-5; D perhaps matches TRBD2 (5 bases). The CDR3 extends over 14 amino acids. Germline V gives CDR1 SGHTA, CDR2 FQGNSA. Trimming left V 1 base short and J 2 bases short, with 8 bases between. CDR3 nucleotides: TGTGCCAGCAGCTTAGGTGGGAGACAAGAGACCCAGTACTTC. Translated, it gives CASSLGGRQETQYF.

The V gene is TRBV18, the J gene TRBJ2-3; D unclear. Germline values: CDR1 KGHSH, CDR2 LQKENI. The CDR3 length is 13 residues. V lost 6 bases and J 4 bases, leaving 11 bases between the germline ends. The CDR3 here is CASSHQEADTQYF. CDR3 nucleotides: TGTGCCAGCTCTCACCAAGAGGCAGATACGCAGTATTTT.

The chain couples TRBV7-2 to TRBJ1-1, with D perhaps matching TRBD1 (6 bases). Trimming removed 4 bases from V and 8 bases from J, with 17 bases in between. This CDR3 spans 14 amino acids. CDR1 and CDR2 from the germline V gene are SGHTA and FQGNSA. As DNA, the CDR3 is TGTGCCAGCAGCTCTGGGACATCCGGGTCGGAAGCTTTCTTT. It yields the protein CASSSGTSGSEAFF.

This clone was seen only a few times. This chain joins TRBV19 and TRBJ2-1, with 11 positions matching TRBD2. CDR3 length equals 16 residues. CDR1 and CDR2 from the germline V gene are LNHDA and SQIVND (reference sequence). V dropped 7 bases and J dropped 4; count of bases not matched to a gene: 9. The CDR3 sequence: CASTGTSGGFYNEQFF. The DNA for the CDR3 is TGTGCCAGTACCGGGACTAGCGGAGGTTTTTACAATGAGCAGTTCTTC.

This clone was seen a few times. This chain joins TRBV7-6 and TRBJ2-1; 7 bases match TRBD2. The germline V gene encodes CDR1 SGHVS and CDR2 FNYEAQ. This CDR3 has 14 residues. V was pared by 0 bases and J by 7 bases, with 3 bases of the junction left unmatched. CDR3 residues: CASSLAGGRNEQFF. In DNA form, the CDR3 reads TGTGCCAGCAGCTTAGCGGGAGGGAGGAATGAGCAGTTCTTC. Full variable domain (remainder filled in from reference TRBV7-6 and TRBJ2-1): GAGVSQSPRYKVTKRGQDVALRCDPISGHVSLYWYRQALGQGPEFLTYFNYEAQQDKSGLPNDRFSAERPEGSISTLTIQRTEQRDSAMYRCASSLAGGRNEQFFGPGTRLTVL.

This clone was found a few times. The rearrangement links TRBV9 to TRBJ1-2; D unresolved. CDR3 size: 13 residues. Germline lookup yields CDR1 SGDLS and CDR2 YYNGEE. Trimming took 0 bases from V and 2 from J, leaving 5 bases between them. The CDR3 region has the DNA TGTGCCAGCAGCGTAGAGGGCAACTATGGCTACACCTTC. It translates to CASSVEGNYGYTF.

The rearrangement uses TRBV30 and TRBJ2-7, with D possibly being TRBD1 (5 bases). Germline assignment: CDR1 GTSNPN and CDR2 SVGIG (reference sequence). Trimming took off 4 bases at V and 3 bases at J, with 13 bases between the two ends. The CDR3 covers 13 residues. The CDR3 region has the DNA TGTGCCTGGAATACAGGACGGTACTACGAGCAGTACTTC. It specifies CAWNTGRYYEQYF.

The chain recombines TRBV25-1 with TRBJ1-6; D is undetermined. The CDR3 runs 12 residues. The germline V gene has CDR1 MGHDK and CDR2 SYGVNS. Trimming removed 11 bases at V and 7 bases at J, with 12 bases between. The CDR3 DNA reads as TGTGCCGCCCAGGCCCCAAATTCACCCCTCCACTTT. Amino acids: CAAQAPNSPLHF.

The chain joins TRBV10-3 to TRBJ2-2, with D perhaps matching TRBD1 (5 bases). Trimming shortened V by 2 bases and J by 0 bases, and 7 bases separated the two germline ends. CDR1 and CDR2 from the germline V gene are ENHRY and SYGVKD. The CDR3 sequence is 15 residues long. This chain's CDR3 is CAISERGSNTGELFF. The CDR3 coding sequence is TGTGCCATCAGTGAGAGGGGCTCGAACACCGGGGAGCTGTTTTTT.

The chain links TRBV29-1 to TRBJ2-1, with no clear D. The CDR3 consists of 12 residues. The V end was cut by 3 bases, the J end by 10 bases, with 13 bases between. Germline-derived CDR1 and CDR2 are SQVTM and ANQGSEA. CDR3 coding DNA: TGCAGCGTTGAGGTCGTGGGAATCGAGCAGTTCTTC. Translation gives CSVEVVGIEQFF.

This clone was counted once. The DNA of the CDR3 is TGTGCCAGCAGTTCCCCGATAGTAAACATTCAGTACTTC. Translating gives CASSSPIVNIQYF. This sequence joins TRBV6-5 and TRBJ2-4; D is unclear. This CDR3 contains 13 residues. Per the germline V gene, CDR1 is MNHEY and CDR2 is SVGAGI. With 4 bases removed from V and 6 bases from J, the gap between germline ends came to 10 bases.

The genes are TRBV29-1 and TRBJ2-5; 7 bases match TRBD2. After removal of 3 bases from V and 4 bases from J, the junction contained 5 bases not matched to a gene. The CDR3 is made up of 13 amino acids. Germline-derived CDR1 and CDR2 are SQVTM and ANQGSEA. The CDR3 is CSVDWASGETQYF. The DNA of the CDR3 is TGCAGCGTTGATTGGGCTAGCGGAGAGACCCAGTACTTC. The entire variable domain, with the rest obtained from reference TRBV29-1 and TRBJ2-5, is as follows: SAVISQKPSRDICQRGTSLTIQCQVDSQVTMMFWYRQQPGQSLTLIATANQGSEATYESGFVIDKFPISRPNLTFSTLTVSNMSPEDSSIYLCSVDWASGETQYFGPGTRLLVL.

The rearrangement joins TRBV27 to TRBJ1-2, with 7 bases aligning to TRBD1. In germline, CDR1 is MNHEY, CDR2 SMNVEV (reference sequence). This CDR3 contains 14 residues. V was clipped by 3 bases and J by 9 bases; unmatched bases: 10. The CDR3 here is CASSFPGQAMSYTF. CDR3 nucleotide sequence: TGTGCCAGCAGTTTCCCAGGACAGGCTATGAGCTACACCTTC.

V and J are TRBV20-1 and TRBJ2-3; D unresolved. Trimming took 7 bases from V and 8 from J, leaving 10 bases between them. CDR1 DFQATT and CDR2 SNEGSKA come from the germline V gene (reference sequence). The CDR3 has 10 amino acids. CDR3 loop: CSVRGVTQYF. The CDR3 nucleotides read TGCAGTGTCAGAGGTGTTACGCAGTATTTT.